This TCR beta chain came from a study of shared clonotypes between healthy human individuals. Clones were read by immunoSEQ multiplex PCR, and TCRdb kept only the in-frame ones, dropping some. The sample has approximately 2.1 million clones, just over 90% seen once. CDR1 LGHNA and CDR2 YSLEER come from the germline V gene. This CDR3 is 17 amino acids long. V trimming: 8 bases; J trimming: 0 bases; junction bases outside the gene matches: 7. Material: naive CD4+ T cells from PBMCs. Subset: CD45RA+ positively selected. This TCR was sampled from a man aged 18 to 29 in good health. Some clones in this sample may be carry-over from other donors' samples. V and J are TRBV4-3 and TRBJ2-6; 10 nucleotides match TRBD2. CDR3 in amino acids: CASSWGTSASGANVLTF. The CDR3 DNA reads TGCGCCAGCTCCTGGGGGACTAGCGCCTCTGGGGCCAACGTCCTGACTTTC.